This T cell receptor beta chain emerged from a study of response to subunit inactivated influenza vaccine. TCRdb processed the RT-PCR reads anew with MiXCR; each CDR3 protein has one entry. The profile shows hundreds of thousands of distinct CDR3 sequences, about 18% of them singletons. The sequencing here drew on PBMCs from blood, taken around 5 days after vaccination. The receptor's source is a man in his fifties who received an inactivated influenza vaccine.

DNA of the CDR3: TGCAGTGCTAGAGATGGAGGCGGGAGAGCGGAAGAGCAGTTCTTC. This gives the protein CSARDGGGRAEEQFF. The V call is TRBV20-1, the J call TRBJ2-1; 7 bases match TRBD2. Germline V gene sequence: CDR1 DFQATT, CDR2 SNEGSKA (reference sequence). This CDR3 has 15 residues. The trim removed 0 bases at V and 10 bases at J, leaving 12 bases unmatched.